Reported below is one T cell receptor beta chain. These data come from a study of T cell changes during pregnancy in multiple sclerosis. Generated by immunoSEQ multiplex PCR, the TCRdb table keeps only in-frame clones and is missing some. Among 45,000 or so clones listed, roughly nine tenths were seen once. The germline CDR1 and CDR2 sequences are SGHNT and YYREEE (reference sequence). This CDR3 spans 12 amino acids. Trimming removed 4 bases from V and 4 bases from J, with 7 bases in between. This chain joins TRBV5-4 and TRBJ2-3; no firm D call. The receptor's source is a female donor with multiple sclerosis, enrolled in a pregnancy study. Specimen: CD4+ T cells from peripheral blood mononuclear cells, collected after pregnancy. The CDR3 loop is CASSRDADTQYF. The CDR3 DNA follows: TGTGCCAGCAGCCGCGATGCAGATACGCAGTATTTT. Drawing the rest from reference TRBV5-4 and TRBJ2-3, the complete variable domain is ETGVTQSPTHLIKTRGQQVTLRCSSQSGHNTVSWYQQALGQGPQFIFQYYREEENGRGNFPPRFSGLQFPNYSSELNVNALELDDSALYLCASSRDADTQYFGPGTRLTVL.